This T cell receptor (beta chain) came from a study of neurological immune-mediated disorders. Study results and caveats: CDR3 amino acid sequences found in expanded clones were never shared across subjects, suggesting private repertoires in all groups.

The V segment lost 5 bases and the J segment 7 bases; nucleotides outside the gene matches: 9. The CDR3 is 15 amino acids. Germline V gene lookup returns CDR1 DFQATT and CDR2 SNEGSKA (reference sequence). Worth noting for this clonotype: What it binds is unknown.

As to time point: technical triplicate 2. MiXCR, applied by TCRdb to the 5' RACE reads, yields one record per CDR3 protein. The sample consists of about 59,000 distinct CDR3 sequences, about 24% of them appearing once. This TCR derives from a man aged 60 to 75 with HTLV-1-associated myelopathy (HAM/TSP). Sequenced: PBMCs. This rearrangement joins TRBV20-1 to TRBJ1-4; TRBD1 matches 11 bases. The CDR3 loop reads CSADRTGGLGEKLFF. In DNA form, the CDR3 reads TGCAGTGCTGACCGGACAGGGGGCTTGGGTGAAAAACTGTTTTTT.